Below, 23 T cell receptor beta chains from the same sample are listed, as sequenced in a study of blood T cell repertoires in COVID-19. Repertoires were generated with immunoSEQ multiplex PCR, while TCRdb's copy carries only in-frame clones and drops some. The data hold about 380,000 clones, with around 87% observed a single time. Sequencing used PBMCs or T cells enriched from blood (not recorded which). The receptor set was obtained from a man under 40 who had recovered from COVID-19.

The chain couples TRBV18 to TRBJ2-5, with D possibly TRBD2 on 6 matching bases. The V gene lost 3 bases and the J gene lost 12 bases, with 14 bases spanning the gap. The CDR3 totals 12 residues. Germline V gene data show CDR1 as KGHSH and CDR2 as LQKENI. In DNA, the CDR3 is TGTGCCAGCTCACCTTTGAGATGGAGGGAGTACTTC. It translates to CASSPLRWREYF.

This clone was seen a single time. The chain combines TRBV18 with TRBJ2-7, with D unclear. V gave up 6 bases and J gave up 1 base, with 7 bases separating them. The CDR3 is 12 amino acids. The germline gives CDR1 KGHSH, CDR2 LQKENI. In DNA form, the CDR3 reads TGTGCCAGCTCTGCGACATCCTACGAGCAGTACTTC. It is translated as CASSATSYEQYF.

This chain connects TRBV14 to TRBJ1-1, with D perhaps matching TRBD1 (5 bases). This CDR3 contains 15 residues. V was shortened by 0 bases and J by 0 bases, with 8 bases between the two germline ends. Per germline, CDR1 SGHDN and CDR2 FVKESK. The CDR3 region has the DNA TGTGCCAGCAGCCAAGAGACAGCCTTGAACACTGAAGCTTTCTTT. It specifies CASSQETALNTEAFF.

This chain links TRBV19 with TRBJ1-5, with 9 bases identical to TRBD1. The CDR3 consists of 17 residues. Unmatched junction bases numbered 8, after V lost 5 bases and J lost 0 bases. Germline lookup yields CDR1 LNHDA and CDR2 SQIVND (reference sequence). The CDR3 protein is CASSGQGLLYSNQPQHF. CDR3 nucleotides: TGTGCCAGTAGTGGACAGGGGTTGCTCTATAGCAATCAGCCCCAGCATTTT. The variable domain in full, completed from reference TRBV19 and TRBJ1-5, reads DGGITQSPKYLFRKEGQNVTLSCEQNLNHDAMYWYRQDPGQGLRLIYYSQIVNDFQKGDIAEGYSVSREKKESFPLTVTSAQKNPTAFYLCASSGQGLLYSNQPQHFGDGTRLSIL.

The chain employs TRBV4-1 and TRBJ1-2; a weak D match, TRBD1 (5 bases). From germline, CDR1 is MGHRA and CDR2 YSYEKL. CDR3 length equals 17 residues. Trimming pared 0 bases from V and 0 bases from J, leaving 14 bases between. CDR3 in DNA: TGCGCCAGCAGCCAAGATACGACAGCATCCTCTAACTATGGCTACACCTTC. It translates to CASSQDTTASSNYGYTF.

This rearrangement joins TRBV10-2 to TRBJ2-7; tentatively, D is TRBD2 (7 bases). Trimming took 7 bases from V and 5 from J, leaving 15 bases between them. The CDR3 has 13 amino acids. Germline V CDR1 and CDR2: WSHSY, SAAADI. The CDR3 protein is CASMGGGPNEQYF. Here the CDR3 DNA reads TGCGCCAGCATGGGGGGGGGCCCCAACGAGCAGTACTTC.

The gene calls are TRBV9 and TRBJ2-3; D possibly corresponds to TRBD2 (6 bases). Germline V lookup: CDR1 SGDLS, CDR2 YYNGEE. Trimming left V 0 bases short and J 1 base short, with 9 bases between. The CDR3 runs 15 residues. CDR3: CASSVAWEGTDTQYF. CDR3 sequence (DNA): TGTGCCAGCAGCGTAGCTTGGGAGGGCACAGATACGCAGTATTTT.

The rearrangement joins TRBV11-3 to TRBJ2-7; no clear D. The CDR3 is made up of 14 amino acids. Trimming shortened V by 5 bases and J by 0 bases, and 11 bases separated the two germline ends. In germline, CDR1 is SGHNT, CDR2 YENEEA. The CDR3 DNA reads as TGTGCCAGCAGCCCCCGCAGAGGCTCCTACGAGCAGTACTTC. This encodes CASSPRRGSYEQYF.

This chain joins TRBV10-2 and TRBJ1-1, with TRBD1 as a possible D gene (5 bases). Germline CDR1 and CDR2: WSHSY and SAAADI. Between the trimmed V and J ends, which lost 6 bases and 1 base, there was a span of 15 bases. The CDR3 is 15 amino acids. The CDR3 nucleotides read TGCGCCAGCAGCCCCATGAGGGGAGGGAACACTGAAGCTTTCTTT. Amino acid sequence: CASSPMRGGNTEAFF.

The gene calls are TRBV4-1 and TRBJ2-2; no definite D call. CDR3 length: 17 amino acids. The V end was cut by 1 base, the J end by 0 bases, with 12 bases between. Germline values: CDR1 MGHRA, CDR2 YSYEKL. In nucleotides, the CDR3 is TGCGCCAGCAGCCAAGTTGTGAGCTTCGCGAACACCGGGGAGCTGTTTTTT. Protein sequence: CASSQVVSFANTGELFF.

The chain is built from TRBV19 and TRBJ1-6; 9 bases are shared with TRBD1. Germline V gene sequence: CDR1 LNHDA, CDR2 SQIVND (reference sequence). This CDR3 region has 13 residues. The trim removed 7 bases at V and 12 bases at J, leaving 7 bases unmatched. CDR3 sequence: CASTHGTGRPLHF. DNA of the CDR3: TGTGCCAGTACACACGGGACAGGGAGACCCCTCCACTTT.

V gene TRBV28 combines with J gene TRBJ1-3; D may be TRBD1 (6 bases). V was trimmed by 6 bases and J by 3 bases, leaving 15 bases between them. Germline V gene lookup returns CDR1 MDHEN and CDR2 SYDVKM. This CDR3 has 15 residues. As DNA, the CDR3 is TGTGCCAGCAGCGATGGTGGGGGCAATGGAAACACCATATATTTT. Translating it yields CASSDGGGNGNTIYF.

The chain uses TRBV5-5 and TRBJ2-5; weak D call: TRBD2 (5 bases). Trimming stripped 2 bases from V and 5 bases from J, with 13 bases between. This CDR3 comprises 14 residues. Germline loops: CDR1 SGHKS, CDR2 YYEKEE (reference sequence). The CDR3 DNA is TGTGCCAGCAGCTTAGCCCCAGCGGAGGAGACCCAGTACTTC. Translated, it gives CASSLAPAEETQYF.

The V gene is TRBV15, the J gene TRBJ2-7; 8 nucleotides agree with TRBD1. The germline V gene encodes CDR1 LNHNV and CDR2 YYDKDF (reference sequence). Trimming took 1 base from V and 2 from J; bases not matched to a gene: 7. This CDR3 region has 16 residues. The CDR3 DNA is TGTGCCACCAGCAGAGGCACGACAGGGGCGGCCTACGAGCAGTACTTC. It is translated as CATSRGTTGAAYEQYF.

The chain links TRBV6-5 to TRBJ2-5, with D perhaps TRBD1 (5 bases). The CDR3 is 13 residues long. Trimming took off 6 bases at V and 5 bases at J, with 13 bases between the two ends. Germline V gene data show CDR1 as MNHEY and CDR2 as SVGAGI. The CDR3, as DNA: TGTGCCAGCAGACCAGGGCCTGGGGAGACCCAGTACTTC. Protein: CASRPGPGETQYF.

The rearrangement joins TRBV13 to TRBJ1-5; D perhaps matches TRBD1 (6 bases). The CDR3 loop spans 12 amino acids. Trimming stripped 5 bases from V and 6 bases from J, with 8 bases between. Germline CDR1 PRHDT, CDR2 FYEKMQ (reference sequence). This CDR3 reads CASSIQGQPQHF. The CDR3 DNA is TGTGCCAGCAGCATACAGGGTCAGCCCCAGCATTTT.

The V call is TRBV7-2, the J call TRBJ1-3; 8 nucleotides agree with TRBD1. CDR3 length: 15 amino acids. V dropped 5 bases and J dropped 6; count of bases not matched to a gene: 9. In germline, CDR1 is SGHTA, CDR2 FQGNSA. CDR3 DNA: TGTGCCAGCAGCCGTCGCACAGGGGGTCCAAACACCATATATTTT. This sequence encodes CASSRRTGGPNTIYF.

V usage is TRBV10-3 and J usage is TRBJ1-2, with TRBD1 as a possible D gene (6 bases). The ends were cut back, 9 bases at V and 3 bases at J, with 14 bases in the middle. The CDR3 runs 13 residues. The germline V gene encodes CDR1 ENHRY and CDR2 SYGVKD. The CDR3 DNA reads TGTGCCATATCTGGGGGCCGAGACTATGGCTACACCTTC. It encodes CAISGGRDYGYTF.

V and J are TRBV5-5 and TRBJ1-2; 10 bases agree with TRBD1. The CDR3 runs 14 residues. CDR1 is SGHKS and CDR2 is YYEKEE in the germline V gene (reference sequence). The J segment lost 8 bases and the V segment lost 7 bases, leaving 11 bases of the junction unmatched. As DNA, the CDR3 is TGTGCCAGCGGAGGGACAGGGGCCCGGGAGGGCTACACCTTC. This gives the protein CASGGTGAREGYTF.

The V gene is TRBV10-1, the J gene TRBJ1-1; 7 bases map to TRBD1. With 2 bases clipped from V and 12 bases from J, the junction kept 12 bases outside the gene matches. The CDR3 consists of 14 residues. CDR1 WNHNN and CDR2 SYGVQD come from the germline V gene (reference sequence). CDR3 loop: CASSERGQVIGTFF. The CDR3 DNA is TGCGCCAGCAGTGAGCGAGGACAGGTTATAGGTACTTTCTTT.

The chain uses TRBV4-2 and TRBJ2-1; D gene uncertain. V lost 2 bases and J lost 7, with 15 bases in between. Germline V lookup: CDR1 LGHNA, CDR2 YNFKEQ. This CDR3 contains 15 residues. CDR3 loop: CASSQIYASGNEQFF. CDR3 DNA sequence: TGTGCCAGCAGCCAAATTTACGCTAGTGGTAATGAGCAGTTCTTC.

The V gene is TRBV7-9, the J gene TRBJ2-2, with 7 nucleotides matching TRBD1. The junction had 7 bases not matched to a gene; V was cut back by 6 bases and J by 0 bases. In germline, CDR1 is SEHNR, CDR2 FQNEAQ (reference sequence). The CDR3 runs 16 residues. The CDR3 here is CASSRPGTANTGELFF. The DNA for the CDR3 is TGTGCCAGCAGTAGACCCGGGACAGCGAACACCGGGGAGCTGTTTTTT.

The J gene is TRBJ2-2, the V gene TRBV5-1, with TRBD1 identical over 7 bases. Germline assignment: CDR1 SGHRS and CDR2 YFSETQ. The length of the CDR3 is 16 residues. V shed 0 bases, J shed 6 bases, and the junction held 8 bases outside the gene matches. CDR3 loop: CASSLAPGGVAGELFF. CDR3 nucleotide sequence: TGCGCCAGCAGCTTGGCTCCAGGGGGTGTTGCCGGGGAGCTGTTTTTT.